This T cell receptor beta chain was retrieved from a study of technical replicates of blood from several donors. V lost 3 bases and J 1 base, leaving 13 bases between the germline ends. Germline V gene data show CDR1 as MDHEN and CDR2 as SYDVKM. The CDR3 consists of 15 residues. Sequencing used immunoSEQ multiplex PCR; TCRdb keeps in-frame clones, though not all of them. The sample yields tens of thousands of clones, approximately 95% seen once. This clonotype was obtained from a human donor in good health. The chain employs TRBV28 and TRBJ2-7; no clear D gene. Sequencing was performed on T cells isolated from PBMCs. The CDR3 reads CASSLAPHMSYEQYF. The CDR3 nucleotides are TGTGCCAGCAGTTTGGCACCTCACATGTCCTACGAGCAGTACTTC.